This TCR beta chain appears in the sequencing data of a study of blood T cell repertoires in COVID-19. This CDR3 is 15 amino acids long. The ends were cut back, 1 base at V and 3 bases at J, with 10 bases in the middle. Looked up from germline, CDR1 is MGHRA and CDR2 is YSYEKL. This clone was observed a single time. The repertoire was sequenced with immunoSEQ multiplex PCR; TCRdb's copy has only in-frame clones and lacks some. The sample lists about 74,000 clones, around nine tenths occurring once. The specimen sequenced was peripheral blood. The TCR was taken from an elderly woman with active or convalescent COVID-19. The rearrangement links TRBV4-1 to TRBJ1-5; no reliable D call. The CDR3 here is CASSQGKTLNQPQHF. The DNA for the CDR3 is TGCGCCAGCAGCCAAGGAAAGACACTCAATCAGCCCCAGCATTTT.